The 22 T cell receptor beta chains in this list originate from one sample, sequenced in a study of cytomegalovirus exposure and HLA in healthy donors (TCRdb year 2017). Receptor libraries were prepared by the immunoSEQ multiplex PCR assay. The multiplex PCR relied on a mix of 60 forward primers for TCR Vbeta segments and 13 reverse primers for TCR Jbeta segments. TCRdb limited this immuneACCESS table to in-frame rearrangements with V and J called. A share of clones is missing; checked studies link under half to unresolved V genes, and the rest is unexplained. The sample table contains over 100,000 clones; only one count was recorded for over 65% of them. The ten largest clones represent 2.6% of the sample. What was sequenced was PBMCs. These receptors were taken from a man between 40 and 49 years old in good health and CMV-seronegative.

Worth noting for this clone: The junction shows a germline mismatch at one end, possibly a read error. The V call is TRBV2, the J call TRBJ1-2; 9 positions match TRBD1. Germline V gene data show CDR1 as SNHLY and CDR2 as FYNNEI. This CDR3 is 12 amino acids long. CDR3 in amino acids: CASSQFLGQGNF. CDR3 coding DNA: TGTGCCAGCAGCCAGTTCCTGGGACAGGGAAACTTC.

The chain links TRBV9 to TRBJ2-7, with TRBD1 matching over 8 bases. Germline loops: CDR1 SGDLS, CDR2 YYNGEE. J lost 5 bases, V lost 4 bases, and 5 bases had no gene match. The CDR3 has 13 residues. The CDR3 is CASSQGARNEQYF. The CDR3 coding sequence is TGTGCCAGCAGCCAGGGGGCGAGGAACGAGCAGTACTTC.

The rearrangement links TRBV5-1 to TRBJ2-5, with 14 bases matching TRBD2. The CDR3 loop spans 17 amino acids. After removal of 2 bases from V and 1 base from J, the junction contained 4 bases not matched to a gene. The germline CDR1 and CDR2 sequences are SGHRS and YFSETQ. The CDR3 here is CASSFGLAGGGQETQYF. DNA of the CDR3: TGCGCCAGCAGCTTCGGACTAGCGGGGGGCGGCCAAGAGACCCAGTACTTC.

The chain employs TRBV13 and TRBJ2-3, with TRBD1 matching over 10 bases. The CDR3 sequence is 16 residues long. With 5 bases clipped from V and 0 bases from J, the junction kept 5 bases outside the gene matches. Germline CDR1 reads PRHDT; CDR2 reads FYEKMQ (reference sequence). Here the CDR3 DNA reads TGTGCCAGCAGCGCCGGGACAGGGGCTAGCACAGATACGCAGTATTTT. Protein product: CASSAGTGASTDTQYF.

The J gene is TRBJ1-6, the V gene TRBV6-5; 9 nucleotides agree with TRBD1. V shed 4 bases, J shed 13 bases, and the junction held 11 bases outside the gene matches. CDR3 length equals 15 residues. CDR1 is MNHEY, CDR2 SVGAGI, per germline. In DNA form, the CDR3 reads TGTGCCAGCAGTTTATCCTCGGGACAGGGCCTCCCCCTCCACTTT. It encodes CASSLSSGQGLPLHF.

V and J are TRBV6-5 and TRBJ1-2; TRBD1 matches at 9 bases. This CDR3 is built from 14 residues. Per germline, CDR1 MNHEY and CDR2 SVGAGI. With 0 bases clipped from V and 7 bases from J, the junction kept 3 bases outside the gene matches. The CDR3 coding sequence is TGTGCCAGCAGTTACTCATCGACAGGGGGTGGCTACACCTTC. Residues: CASSYSSTGGGYTF.

This clone was observed once. The rearrangement uses TRBV28 and TRBJ1-5; tentatively, D is TRBD1 (6 bases). This CDR3 region has 17 residues. Deletions cut 7 bases from V and 0 bases from J, with 19 bases between. CDR1 is MDHEN, CDR2 SYDVKM, per germline. CDR3 DNA: TGTGCCAGCATCCTTGGGACACTAAGGCCTAGCAATCAGCCCCAGCATTTT. Protein: CASILGTLRPSNQPQHF.

Details on this clone: The same CDR3 can be traced to other DNA sequences in this sample. This rearrangement joins TRBV7-2 to TRBJ2-5, with a possible D match to TRBD2 (6 bases). The last part of the DNA fits TRBJ2-7 better; the J call may be wrong. There are 14 residues in the CDR3. Germline CDR1 and CDR2: SGHTA and FQGNSA. The DNA for the CDR3 is TGTGCCAGCAGCTTAGCGGGAGGAAGCTACGAGCAGTACTTC. Its translation: CASSLAGGSYEQYF.

The chain uses TRBV19 and TRBJ2-3; TRBD1 matches 9 bases. Germline CDR1 reads LNHDA; CDR2 reads SQIVND (reference sequence). The CDR3 totals 15 residues. V gave up 3 bases and J gave up 5 bases; unmatched junction bases: 6. The CDR3 protein is CASSIRTGEIDTQYF. In DNA, the CDR3 is TGTGCCAGTAGTATCCGGACAGGGGAGATAGATACGCAGTATTTT.

This chain connects TRBV11-2 to TRBJ1-2; 11 bases are shared with TRBD1. V gave up 5 bases and J gave up 8 bases; unmatched junction bases: 10. Germline V gene lookup returns CDR1 SGHAT and CDR2 FQNNGV. The CDR3 extends over 15 amino acids. The CDR3 is CASSAWGQGVGGYTF. The CDR3 DNA is TGTGCCAGCAGCGCGTGGGGACAGGGGGTGGGAGGCTACACCTTC. Together with reference TRBV11-2 and TRBJ1-2, the CDR3 gives the full variable domain: EAGVAQSPRYKIIEKRQSVAFWCNPISGHATLYWYQQILGQGPKLLIQFQNNGVVDDSQLPKDRFSAERLKGVDSTLKIQPAKLEDSAVYLCASSAWGQGVGGYTFGSGTRLTVV.

This clone was picked up a small number of times. The gene calls are TRBV2 and TRBJ1-4; a weak D match, TRBD1 (5 bases). Germline-derived CDR1 and CDR2 are SNHLY and FYNNEI. This CDR3 has 15 amino acids. V was shortened by 9 bases and J by 3 bases, with 17 bases between the two germline ends. The CDR3 is CASLTVSGSNEKLFF. The CDR3 DNA sequence: TGTGCCAGTCTGACAGTCTCGGGTTCTAATGAAAAACTGTTTTTT.

The CDR3 DNA sequence: TGTGCCAGCAGCTTTACGGGACAGGGCAATCAGCCCCAGCATTTT. This codes for CASSFTGQGNQPQHF. The chain couples TRBV7-2 to TRBJ1-5, with TRBD1 matching over 8 bases. V gave up 3 bases and J gave up 2 bases; unmatched junction bases: 3. Germline V gene data show CDR1 as SGHTA and CDR2 as FQGNSA. The CDR3 length is 15 residues.

A few counts support this clone. V is TRBV7-6 and J is TRBJ2-2; D perhaps matches TRBD2 (7 bases). From germline, CDR1 is SGHVS and CDR2 FNYEAQ. V lost 1 base to trimming and J lost 0 bases, with 9 bases between them. CDR3 length equals 16 residues. The CDR3 region has the DNA TGTGCCAGCAGCTTAGGGGGGGGCGCGAACACCGGGGAGCTGTTTTTT. Protein product: CASSLGGGANTGELFF.

The genes are TRBV4-1 and TRBJ1-1, with D unclear. This CDR3 has 17 residues. Germline CDR1 reads MGHRA; CDR2 reads YSYEKL. Trimming pared 0 bases from V and 2 bases from J, leaving 16 bases between. The CDR3 spells CASSQDLPARYNTEAFF. The DNA for the CDR3 is TGCGCCAGCAGCCAAGATCTTCCAGCGAGGTATAACACTGAAGCTTTCTTT.

The rearrangement joins TRBV5-1 to TRBJ2-3; 11 bases align to TRBD2. The trim removed 3 bases at V and 2 bases at J, leaving 5 bases unmatched. Germline CDR1 is SGHRS and CDR2 is YFSETQ. The CDR3 length is 16 residues. CDR3 DNA sequence: TGCGCCAGCAGCTCCGTAGCGGGGGGGTTCACAGATACGCAGTATTTT. This codes for CASSSVAGGFTDTQYF. The complete variable domain, with remaining parts taken from reference TRBV5-1 and TRBJ2-3, reads KAGVTQTPRYLIKTRGQQVTLSCSPISGHRSVSWYQQTPGQGLQFLFEYFSETQRNKGNFPGRFSGRQFSNSRSEMNVSTLELGDSALYLCASSSVAGGFTDTQYFGPGTRLTVL.

The chain uses TRBV27 and TRBJ1-5; 7 nucleotides line up with TRBD1. The CDR3 consists of 12 residues. The ends lost 10 bases at V and 4 bases at J; junction bases unmatched: 4. The germline V gene has CDR1 MNHEY and CDR2 SMNVEV (reference sequence). The CDR3 DNA is TGTGCCACCGGGACAGCGAATCAGCCCCAGCATTTT. Translated, it gives CATGTANQPQHF.

The V and J genes are TRBV9 and TRBJ1-6; 7 nucleotides agree with TRBD1. Germline values: CDR1 SGDLS, CDR2 YYNGEE. The CDR3 totals 14 residues. The V and J ends lost 6 bases and 0 bases, in that order; junction bases with no gene match: 0. CDR3 loop: CASTGGSYNSPLHF. The CDR3 DNA reads as TGTGCCAGCACAGGGGGCTCCTATAATTCACCCCTCCACTTT.

V usage is TRBV13 and J usage is TRBJ2-6; D is unresolved. The CDR3 is 15 amino acids. V was cut by 6 bases and J by 2 bases, with 11 bases left in between. In germline, CDR1 is PRHDT, CDR2 FYEKMQ (reference sequence). This CDR3 is CASRRGSTGANVLTF. The CDR3 DNA reads as TGTGCCAGCAGACGCGGTTCCACTGGGGCCAACGTCCTGACTTTC.

The chain has TRBV30 and TRBJ2-3; 9 bases agree with TRBD1. Unmatched junction bases numbered 7, after V lost 2 bases and J lost 1 base. This CDR3 contains 16 residues. The germline CDR1 and CDR2 sequences are GTSNPN and SVGIG (reference sequence). Here the CDR3 DNA reads TGTGCCTGGAGTCGGGGACAGGGCCTCGGCACAGATACGCAGTATTTT. As protein: CAWSRGQGLGTDTQYF.

The chain has TRBV7-9 and TRBJ1-1; D might be TRBD1 (5 bases). CDR3 size: 12 residues. V was cut by 3 bases and J by 8 bases, with 10 bases left in between. Germline CDR1 and CDR2: SEHNR and FQNEAQ (reference sequence). As DNA, the CDR3 is TGTGCCAGCAGCTTCTTGACAGCGGAAGCTTTCTTT. Residues: CASSFLTAEAFF.

This chain links TRBV21-1 with TRBJ1-1. TRBV21-1 is a documented pseudogene. This CDR3 region has 15 residues. The CDR3 region has the DNA TGTGCCAGCAGCGATGAGGGGGGGTCCCCCGCTGGAGCTTTCTTT. It codes for CASSDEGGSPAGAFF.

In the case of this clone: This may be a read error: a much more frequent sequence differs by one nucleotide. The V and J genes are TRBV6-1 and TRBJ1-6; unclear D gene. The CDR3 runs 13 residues. Germline V gives CDR1 MNHNS, CDR2 SASEGT. The V and J ends lost 4 bases and 13 bases respectively, with 14 bases between them. The CDR3 is CASSGRDPRPLHF. DNA of the CDR3: TGTGCCAGCAGTGGCCGAGACCCGAGGCCCCTCCACTTT.